This T cell receptor beta chain originates from a study of T cell responses to AZD1222 COVID-19 vaccine. Findings of the study overall: Close to half of spike-specific TCRs reportedly recognize unmutated variant regions. Among AZD1222 vaccinees, only 5 or 6 were seropositive at baseline.

Per the germline V gene, CDR1 is SGDLS and CDR2 is YYNGEE. Trimming pared 1 base from V and 0 bases from J, leaving 12 bases between. CDR3 length equals 16 residues. Sequencing used immunoSEQ multiplex PCR; TCRdb keeps in-frame clones, though not all of them. The sample includes 83,000 or so clones, 88% seen only once; the top ten take more than 4.5%. Concerning this clone itself: Its antigen is not known.

This sequence was found in an adult in good health. The chain joins TRBV9 to TRBJ2-3, with a weak D call TRBD2 (7 bases). The sequencing here drew on peripheral blood, taken on day 0 of MenACWY control vaccination. CDR3 DNA: TGTGCCAGCAGCGTATGGGGGGGCCAAAGCACAGATACGCAGTATTTT. Protein: CASSVWGGQSTDTQYF.